A selection of T cell receptor beta chains follows, all from one sample in a study of T cell repertoires in cytomegalovirus infection. These receptors' antigens are unknown. TCRdb redid the calling of the reads with MiXCR, one entry per CDR3 protein. The profile shows around 900,000 distinct CDR3 sequences, 25% to 40% of them singletons. The sample in question was cultured CD8+ T cells from PBMCs, obtained from culture after CMV antigen stimulation. The receptors come from a human donor in good health (CMV status not recorded). Some clones in this sample may be carry-over from other donors' samples. Each CDR3 is given with its conserved first and last residue. Each record gives: D gene, clone size, V gene, J gene, CDR3 DNA, CDR3 protein. The D gene is left open where the match is weak. The listing skips clone size in some rows; elsewhere it reads once, few, many or a size class.

-	few	TRBV6-1	TRBJ2-2	TGTGCCAGCAGATCGCCCTACTGGGAGCTGTTTTTT	CASRSPYWELFF
-	-	TRBV20-1	TRBJ2-7	TGCAGTGCAGGAACGGGACCTCGGGAGCAGTACTTC	CSAGTGPREQYF
TRBD2	-	TRBV7-3	TRBJ2-5	TGTGCCAGCAGCTGGGGACTAGGCCGATTCCAAGAGACCCAGTACTTC	CASSWGLGRFQETQYF
TRBD1	-	TRBV25-1	TRBJ2-5	TGTGCCAGCAGTACTCCTGCCCCAGGGGGCCAAGAGACCCAGTACTTC	CASSTPAPGGQETQYF
-	-	TRBV20-1	TRBJ1-1	TGCAGTGCTAGAGTAGTCGGCCGGGACACTGAAGCTTTCTTT	CSARVVGRDTEAFF
TRBD1	few	TRBV5-8	TRBJ2-2	TGTGCCAGCAACATGGGACAGGGGGGCACCGGGGAGCTGTTTTTT	CASNMGQGGTGELFF
TRBD2	-	TRBV9	TRBJ2-1	TGTGCCAGCAGCGTAGAACTAGCGGGGGGTTTGGGTGAGCAGTTCTTC	CASSVELAGGLGEQFF
TRBD2	-	TRBV19	TRBJ2-7	TGTGCCAGTAGTCGGATAGCGGGGGCCCTAAGCGAGCAGTACTTC	CASSRIAGALSEQYF
TRBD2	many	TRBV7-2	TRBJ2-1	TGTGCCAGCAGCGAAACCAGCGGGGGGGCCAATGAGCAGTTCTTC	CASSETSGGANEQFF
-	-	TRBV7-6	TRBJ2-7	TGTGCCAGCAGCTCCGATTTAAAGGACGAGCAGTACTTC	CASSSDLKDEQYF
-	-	TRBV12-3/TRBV12-4	TRBJ2-5	TGTGCCAGCAGTCCGGGTGGGTTTGTTGAGACCCAGTACTTC	CASSPGGFVETQYF
-	few	TRBV13	TRBJ1-6	TGTGCCAGCAGCTTAGATAGAGGGAATCATTCACCCCTCCACTTT	CASSLDRGNHSPLHF
TRBD2	-	TRBV7-7	TRBJ2-1	TGTGCTAGCAGCCTAACTAGCGGGGAAGGTAATGAGCAGTTCTTC	CASSLTSGEGNEQFF
-	few	TRBV12-3/TRBV12-4	TRBJ1-2	TGTGCCAGCAGTCCGGGGGCGGGGTATAACTATGGCTACACCTTC	CASSPGAGYNYGYTF
-	-	TRBV12-3/TRBV12-4	TRBJ2-1	TGTGCCAGCTGTGCCGGGACACCGGCGGTCCATGAGCAGTTCTTC	CASCAGTPAVHEQFF
TRBD2	many	TRBV7-2	TRBJ2-5	TGTGCCAGCAGCTTCCGGACTAGCGGGGGGGCTTGGGAGACCCAGTACTTC	CASSFRTSGGAWETQYF
-	few	TRBV4-3	TRBJ1-6	TGCGCCAGCAGCTGGGGACCGCTTAATTCACCCCTCCACTTT	CASSWGPLNSPLHF
-	few	TRBV7-9	TRBJ1-1	TGTGCCAGCAGCCTCAGGGAGCTAGACACTGAAGCTTTCTTT	CASSLRELDTEAFF
TRBD2	-	TRBV11-2	TRBJ2-1	TGTGCCAGCAGCTTTTTAGCGGGGGGCCCCTCTAGGGAGCAGTTCTTC	CASSFLAGGPSREQFF
-	few	TRBV6-5	TRBJ1-1	TGTGCCAGCAGTACCGCCCGGGAGGGAGCTTTCTTT	CASSTAREGAFF
TRBD2	-	TRBV5-6	TRBJ2-3	TGTGCCAGCAGCACTCGGGGGGGCCTGGATACGCAGTATTTT	CASSTRGGLDTQYF
-	-	TRBV6-2/TRBV6-3	TRBJ1-1	TGTGCCAGCACCATCGGGGACACTGAAGCTTTCTTT	CASTIGDTEAFF
TRBD2	few	TRBV7-9	TRBJ2-5	TGTGCCAGCAGCAATAGCGGGGGGGTCCAGACCCAGTACTTC	CASSNSGGVQTQYF
-	many	TRBV12-3/TRBV12-4	TRBJ1-1	TGTGCCAGCAGTTCCGACTGGAACACTGAAGCTTTCTTT	CASSSDWNTEAFF
-	-	TRBV5-3	TRBJ2-1	TGTGCCAGCAGGAGTGAGGGGCCTGAGCAGTTCTTC	CASRSEGPEQFF
-	few	TRBV6-1	TRBJ2-2	TGTGCCAGCAGAAGACCAGGGGGGGCGAACACCGGGGAGCTGTTTTTT	CASRRPGGANTGELFF
-	-	TRBV7-2	TRBJ2-5	TGTGCCAGCAGCTCAATCCTGGGGGGCCAAGAGACCCAGTACTTC	CASSSILGGQETQYF
-	few	TRBV7-8	TRBJ1-2	TGTGCCAGCAGCTTCGGGGGGCACGATGGCTACACCTTC	CASSFGGHDGYTF
-	few	TRBV10-3	TRBJ2-2	TGTGCCATCAGCGCCCTGGGCCGGGACACAAACACCGGGGAGCTGTTTTTT	CAISALGRDTNTGELFF
-	-	TRBV20-1	TRBJ1-2	TGCAGTGCTTCCGGGTCTTACTATGGCTACACCTTC	CSASGSYYGYTF
-	-	TRBV29-1	TRBJ1-1	TGCAGCGTTGAAGGTCCAGGGGAGGACACTGAAGCTTTCTTT	CSVEGPGEDTEAFF
-	-	TRBV6-1	TRBJ2-1	TGTGCCAGCACCCTCCGCAGGGGAAATTCCTACAATGAGCAGTTCTTC	CASTLRRGNSYNEQFF
-	-	TRBV24-1	TRBJ2-2	TGTGCCACCAGTGCTTCGCTCACCGGGGAGCTGTTTTTT	CATSASLTGELFF
TRBD1	-	TRBV5-4	TRBJ2-2	TGTGCCAGCGGCTCCGGGAAGGGGGCCACCGGGGAGCTGTTTTTT	CASGSGKGATGELFF
-	many	TRBV5-1	TRBJ1-5	TGTGCCAGCAGCTTAGCGGGAGATAGCAATCAGCCCCAGCATTTT	CASSLAGDSNQPQHF
-	-	TRBV10-2	TRBJ2-1	TGCGCCAGCAGTGACTCCGGGACTCCCATGTACAATGAGCAGTTCTTC	CASSDSGTPMYNEQFF
-	few	TRBV11-2	TRBJ1-1	TGTGCCAGCAGCTTAGCTTTCCTTTCGGGTAAATATCCGAACATGAACACTGAAGCTTTCTTT	CASSLAFLSGKYPNMNTEAFF
-	-	TRBV28	TRBJ2-3	TGTGCCAGCCTCACGGTGGCAGGGAGTTCAGATACGCAGTATTTT	CASLTVAGSSDTQYF
-	few	TRBV19	TRBJ1-5	TGTGCCAGTAGTCCCCGAAGAAGCAATCAGCCCCAGCATTTT	CASSPRRSNQPQHF
-	-	TRBV7-3	TRBJ1-2	TGTGCCAGCAGCTTTCGGCAGGTGGTGTACGGGTCCTATGGCTACACCTTC	CASSFRQVVYGSYGYTF
-	-	TRBV6-1	TRBJ2-1	TGTGCCAGCAGTGAAGCGCTCGGGAACAATGAGCAGTTCTTC	CASSEALGNNEQFF
-	-	TRBV11-2	TRBJ2-3	TGTGCCAGCAGCCCGTCGGGACGGAGCACAGATACGCAGTATTTT	CASSPSGRSTDTQYF
-	-	TRBV2	TRBJ1-1	TGTGCCAGCAGCGAAGCCCTAGGGGGGTGGGACACTGAAGCTTTCTTT	CASSEALGGWDTEAFF
TRBD2	few	TRBV7-9	TRBJ2-3	TGTGCCAGCAGCTCCCCCCCTACCGGGACTAGCGGGGCCGCAGATACGCAGTATTTT	CASSSPPTGTSGAADTQYF
-	few	TRBV7-9	TRBJ1-2	TGTGCCAGCAGCTTTCAGCCCGGGATTGCTGGCTACACCTTC	CASSFQPGIAGYTF
-	few	TRBV7-6	TRBJ1-5	TGTGCCAGCAGCTCAACCGGGACCCCCAATCAGCCCCAGCATTTT	CASSSTGTPNQPQHF
-	-	TRBV2	TRBJ2-7	TGTGTCAGCAGCTTAGCCGGGACGGGCACCTACGAGCAGTACTTC	CVSSLAGTGTYEQYF